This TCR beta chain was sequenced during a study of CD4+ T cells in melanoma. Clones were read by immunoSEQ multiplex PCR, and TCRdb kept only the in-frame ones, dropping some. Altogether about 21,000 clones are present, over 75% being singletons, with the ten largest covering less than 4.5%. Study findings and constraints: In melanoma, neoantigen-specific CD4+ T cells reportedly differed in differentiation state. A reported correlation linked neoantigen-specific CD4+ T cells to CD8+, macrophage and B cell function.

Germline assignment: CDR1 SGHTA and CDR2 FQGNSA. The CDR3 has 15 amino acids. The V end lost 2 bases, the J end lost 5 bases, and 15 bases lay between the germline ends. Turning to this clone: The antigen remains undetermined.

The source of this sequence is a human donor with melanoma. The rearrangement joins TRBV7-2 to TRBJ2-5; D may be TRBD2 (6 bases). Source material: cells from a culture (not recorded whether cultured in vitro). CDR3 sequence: CASSLQGEVRETQYF. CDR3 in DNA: TGTGCCAGCAGCTTACAAGGGGAGGTGAGGGAGACCCAGTACTTC.